The 7 T cell receptor beta chains in this list originate from one sample, sequenced in a study of PD-L1 blockade in urothelial cancer. Stated time point: pretreatment peripheral blood. The data were produced by immunoSEQ multiplex PCR, yet TCRdb's version contains in-frame clones alone and is incomplete. The table lists 38,000 or so clones, 85% of them singletons, with roughly 15% in the top ten. Sequences were derived from PBMCs, sampled around atezolizumab (anti-PD-L1) treatment. Source of these receptors: an elderly man with urothelial cancer.

This chain uses TRBV27 with TRBJ2-1; D is perhaps TRBD2 (6 bases). CDR1 and CDR2 from the germline V gene are MNHEY and SMNVEV (reference sequence). Trimming cost V 6 bases and J 6 bases, with 24 bases left between them. CDR3 size: 17 residues. The CDR3 sequence: CASSRGPPGSMVNEQFF. The CDR3 coding sequence is TGTGCCAGCAGCCGCGGGCCCCCCGGGAGTATGGTCAATGAGCAGTTCTTC.

The chain employs TRBV19 and TRBJ1-5; 9 positions match TRBD1. Germline V gene data show CDR1 as LNHDA and CDR2 as SQIVND (reference sequence). J lost 2 bases, V lost 6 bases, and 11 bases had no gene match. The CDR3 totals 17 residues. As DNA, the CDR3 is TGTGCCAGTAGCCGGACAGGGGACCGAGTGGGCAATCAGCCCCAGCATTTT. This gives the protein CASSRTGDRVGNQPQHF.

The CDR3 here is CASSLGGLAGTEAFF. The CDR3 DNA follows: TGTGCCAGCAGCTTGGGTGGACTCGCGGGCACTGAAGCTTTCTTT. The chain recombines TRBV5-4 with TRBJ1-1; D uncertain. This CDR3 has 15 residues. Trimming removed 0 bases from V and 4 bases from J, with 13 bases in between. Germline V CDR1 and CDR2: SGHNT, YYREEE (reference sequence).

This chain links TRBV5-4 with TRBJ1-1; D is unclear. Per the germline V gene, CDR1 is SGHNT and CDR2 is YYREEE (reference sequence). The CDR3 is 14 amino acids. Trimming stripped 4 bases from V and 5 bases from J, with 15 bases between. The CDR3 coding sequence is TGTGCCAGCAGCCCACCGCACGGGGAGACTGAAGCTTTCTTT. Its translation is CASSPPHGETEAFF.

This clone was detected only once. V is TRBV5-4 and J is TRBJ2-2, with TRBD2 as a possible D gene (6 bases). The CDR3 runs 16 residues. The germline V and J ends were trimmed by 4 bases and 2 bases, with 15 bases remaining between them. Germline lookup yields CDR1 SGHNT and CDR2 YYREEE (reference sequence). DNA for the CDR3: TGTGCCAGCAGCACTGATCGGAGGGGAAACACCGGGGAGCTGTTTTTT. The encoded protein is CASSTDRRGNTGELFF.

A few counts support this clone. This chain connects TRBV6-5 to TRBJ2-3, with D possibly being TRBD2 (5 bases). From germline, CDR1 is MNHEY and CDR2 SVGAGI. V was clipped by 7 bases and J by 1 base, with 15 bases between them. The CDR3 runs to 15 residues. The CDR3 DNA reads TGTGCCAGCACCCTAACGCCAGCGGGCACAGATACGCAGTATTTT. The encoded protein is CASTLTPAGTDTQYF.

This clone was counted a few times. This sequence joins TRBV4-1 and TRBJ1-5; a weak D match, TRBD1 (6 bases). The CDR3 loop spans 13 amino acids. The V gene lost 0 bases and the J gene lost 11 bases, with 11 bases spanning the gap. Germline assignment: CDR1 MGHRA and CDR2 YSYEKL. The CDR3 region has the DNA TGCGCCAGCAGCCAAGACCACAGGGCCTCCCAGCATTTT. Its translation: CASSQDHRASQHF.